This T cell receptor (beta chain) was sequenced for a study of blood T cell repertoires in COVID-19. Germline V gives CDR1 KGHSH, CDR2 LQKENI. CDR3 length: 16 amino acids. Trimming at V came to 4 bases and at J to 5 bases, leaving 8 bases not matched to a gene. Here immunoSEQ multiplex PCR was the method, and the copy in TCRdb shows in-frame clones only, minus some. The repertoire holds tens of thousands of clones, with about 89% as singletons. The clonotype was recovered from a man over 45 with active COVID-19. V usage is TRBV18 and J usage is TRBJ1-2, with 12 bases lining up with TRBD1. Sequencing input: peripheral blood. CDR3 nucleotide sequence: TGTGCCAGCTCACTCGGGACAGGGGGCGCCTTATATGGCTACACCTTC. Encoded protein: CASSLGTGGALYGYTF. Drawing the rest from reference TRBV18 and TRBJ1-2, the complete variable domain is NAGVMQNPRHLVRRRGQEARLRCSPMKGHSHVYWYRQLPEEGLKFMVYLQKENIIDESGMPKERFSAEFPKEGPSILRIQQVVRGDSAAYFCASSLGTGGALYGYTFGSGTRLTVV.